One sample yielded the 24 T cell receptor beta chains listed below, sequenced in a study of early T cells in non-severe SARS-CoV-2 infection. MiXCR, run by TCRdb on the 5' RACE reads, gives a single entry per CDR3 protein. The sample carries 90,000 to 120,000 distinct CDR3 sequences, roughly 10% recorded once. The sequenced sample consisted of whole blood. The receptors come from an adult who was a healthcare worker with PCR-confirmed SARS-CoV-2 infection or an uninfected control (not recorded which).

The chain carries TRBV20-1 and TRBJ2-7; D ambiguous. The CDR3 contains 13 residues. Trimming took 2 bases from V and 0 from J, leaving 8 bases between them. The germline V gene encodes CDR1 DFQATT and CDR2 SNEGSKA (reference sequence). CDR3 sequence reads: CSARQLYSYEQYF. The CDR3 region has the DNA TGCAGTGCTAGACAACTATACTCCTACGAGCAGTACTTC.

This clonotype was found many times. The chain carries TRBV7-6 and TRBJ1-1, with a weak D call TRBD1 (6 bases). V gave up 5 bases and J gave up 4 bases, with 23 bases separating them. The CDR3 extends over 17 amino acids. Per the germline V gene, CDR1 is SGHVS and CDR2 is FNYEAQ. The CDR3 coding sequence is TGTGCCAGCAGCGGGGGCCGGGGGATCGATATGAGCACTGAAGCTTTCTTT. It encodes CASSGGRGIDMSTEAFF.

This clonotype was found many times. The chain recombines TRBV3-1 with TRBJ1-2, with TRBD1 as a possible D gene (5 bases). V was trimmed by 4 bases and J by 6 bases, leaving 15 bases between them. CDR1 and CDR2 (germline): LGHDT, YNNKEL (reference sequence). This CDR3 comprises 14 residues. This CDR3 is CASSPWGRANGYTF. CDR3 sequence (DNA): TGTGCCAGCAGCCCCTGGGGCAGGGCAAATGGCTACACCTTC.

The J gene is TRBJ2-3, the V gene TRBV7-9; D unclear. V lost 1 base to trimming and J lost 1 base, with 6 bases between them. Germline V gene lookup returns CDR1 SEHNR and CDR2 FQNEAQ (reference sequence). The CDR3 covers 14 residues. In DNA form, the CDR3 reads TGTGCCAGCAGCTTAGTCGGAGGCACAGATACGCAGTATTTT. Protein sequence: CASSLVGGTDTQYF. Full variable domain (missing parts from reference TRBV7-9 and TRBJ2-3): DTGVSQNPRHKITKRGQNVTFRCDPISEHNRLYWYRQTLGQGPEFLTYFQNEAQLEKSRLLSDRFSAERPKGSFSTLEIQRTEQGDSAMYLCASSLVGGTDTQYFGPGTRLTVL.

This clonotype was observed a handful of times. V usage is TRBV7-2 and J usage is TRBJ2-1, with TRBD2 matching over 9 bases. The CDR3 has 14 residues. The ends lost 5 bases at V and 6 bases at J; junction bases unmatched: 5. In germline, CDR1 is SGHTA, CDR2 FQGNSA. The CDR3 sequence is CASSTGLAANEQFF. The CDR3 DNA follows: TGTGCCAGCAGCACGGGACTAGCTGCCAATGAGCAGTTCTTC.

The chain recombines TRBV7-8 with TRBJ2-7, with TRBD2 identical over 7 bases. Per the germline V gene, CDR1 is SGHVS and CDR2 is FQNEAQ. V shed 0 bases and J 7 bases; nucleotides not matched to a gene: 12. The CDR3 extends over 16 amino acids. In DNA, the CDR3 is TGTGCCAGCAGCTTAGCGTTGGGAGGGCTAGCCCGTGAGCAGTACTTC. Residues: CASSLALGGLAREQYF.

This clonotype occurred many times. This sequence joins TRBV4-1 and TRBJ1-2; D is perhaps TRBD1 (5 bases). Trimming removed 6 bases at V and 4 bases at J, with 15 bases between. This CDR3 contains 14 residues. Germline V gene data show CDR1 as MGHRA and CDR2 as YSYEKL. The CDR3 protein is CASSPAGLSYGYTF. CDR3 nucleotides: TGCGCCAGCAGTCCTGCGGGACTTTCCTATGGCTACACCTTC.

The rearrangement links TRBV20-1 to TRBJ2-3; 7 nucleotides agree with TRBD2. Looked up from germline, CDR1 is DFQATT and CDR2 is SNEGSKA (reference sequence). Losses at the gene ends were 3 bases for V and 2 bases for J; bases not matched to a gene: 11. The CDR3 is made up of 16 amino acids. The chain's CDR3 is CSASSYGGSNTDTQYF. The CDR3 coding sequence is TGCAGTGCTAGTTCTTACGGCGGGAGTAACACAGATACGCAGTATTTT.

This clonotype qualifies as medium-sized. The chain joins TRBV2 to TRBJ2-7; D is unresolved. The V end lost 8 bases, the J end lost 4 bases, and 9 bases lay between the germline ends. From germline, CDR1 is SNHLY and CDR2 FYNNEI. The CDR3 runs to 11 residues. CDR3 DNA: TGTGCCAGCTCCTCCCGGTACGAGCAGTACTTC. This sequence encodes CASSSRYEQYF.

The chain carries TRBV28 and TRBJ2-4; either TRBD1 or TRBD2 may supply D (6 bases each). Germline loops: CDR1 MDHEN, CDR2 SYDVKM. The CDR3 has 14 residues. With 5 bases removed from V and 6 bases from J, the gap between germline ends came to 14 bases. Here the CDR3 reads CASSRPGAGNIQYF. DNA for the CDR3: TGTGCCAGCAGTAGGCCGGGGGCGGGAAACATTCAGTACTTC.

Many counts were recorded for this clonotype. The J gene is TRBJ2-7, the V gene TRBV4-3, with D tentatively TRBD1 or TRBD2 (6 bases each). CDR3 length: 13 amino acids. Germline values: CDR1 LGHNA, CDR2 YSLEER. V lost 0 bases and J 9 bases, leaving 12 bases between the germline ends. The CDR3 loop is CASSQDQRGVQYF. The CDR3 DNA follows: TGCGCCAGCAGCCAAGATCAAAGGGGGGTGCAGTACTTC.

To note about this clonotype: A much larger clone sits a single nucleotide away, making a read error possible. This chain joins TRBV5-1 and TRBJ2-6, with D uncertain. CDR3 length: 15 amino acids. Germline assignment: CDR1 SGHRS and CDR2 YFSETQ. The CDR3 DNA follows: TGCGCCAGCAGCTTGGAAAGTGCTGGGACCAACGTCCTGACTTTC. Residues: CASSLESAGTNVLTF.

Remarks on this clonotype: A read error may be the cause here, since a much bigger clone is one base away. This chain uses TRBV20-1 with TRBJ1-6; D perhaps matches TRBD1 (6 bases). Germline CDR1 reads DFQATT; CDR2 reads SNEGSKA (reference sequence). The length of the CDR3 is 16 residues. CDR3 sequence (DNA): TGCAGTGCTAGAGATCCCAGGGGTTCCTATAATTCACCCCTCCGCTTT. Its protein is CSARDPRGSYNSPLRF.

This clonotype showed up many times. The chain is built from TRBV7-6 and TRBJ2-1, with 7 bases that match TRBD2. The V and J ends lost 4 bases and 1 base, in that order; junction bases with no gene match: 4. This CDR3 has 15 amino acids. CDR1 is SGHVS, CDR2 FNYEAQ, per germline. The CDR3 region has the DNA TGTGCCAGCAGCTCTCTAGCGGAGTCCTACAATGAGCAGTTCTTC. It is translated as CASSSLAESYNEQFF.

This clonotype was observed a few times. The J gene is TRBJ2-1, the V gene TRBV4-1; tentative D call: TRBD1 (6 bases). The germline V gene has CDR1 MGHRA and CDR2 YSYEKL. V was shortened by 0 bases and J by 6 bases, with 12 bases between the two germline ends. CDR3 size: 15 residues. The CDR3 bases are TGCGCCAGCAGCCAAGAAGACAGGTTCACCAATGAGCAGTTCTTC. It is translated as CASSQEDRFTNEQFF.

The chain links TRBV11-3 to TRBJ2-1; the match to TRBD2 covers 13 bases. V lost 6 bases, J lost 7 bases, and 6 bases stayed unmatched. The V gene's germline CDR1 is SGHNT and CDR2 YENEEA. This CDR3 spans 15 amino acids. This chain's CDR3 is CASSPGLAGENEQFF. The CDR3 DNA is TGTGCCAGCAGTCCCGGACTAGCGGGAGAAAATGAGCAGTTCTTC.

This clonotype has more than one count but fewer than ten. The chain links TRBV27 to TRBJ1-5; 7 positions agree with TRBD1. Trimming removed 4 bases from V and 5 bases from J; junction bases left unmatched: 8. CDR1 is MNHEY and CDR2 is SMNVEV in the germline V gene (reference sequence). The CDR3 length is 15 residues. DNA for the CDR3: TGTGCCAGCAGTTCGTCGACAGGGAGGCATCAGCCCCAGCATTTT. Its protein is CASSSSTGRHQPQHF.

The rearrangement uses TRBV20-1 and TRBJ2-3; 10 bases are a match to TRBD2. CDR3 length equals 14 residues. The germline CDR1 and CDR2 sequences are DFQATT and SNEGSKA (reference sequence). V was clipped by 6 bases and J by 7 bases; unmatched bases: 10. CDR3 region: CSAQLSGRGNTQYF. DNA for the CDR3: TGCAGTGCCCAGCTAAGCGGGAGGGGGAATACGCAGTATTTT.

Judged by abundance, this clonotype is medium-sized. The chain is built from TRBV5-1 and TRBJ2-3, with 9 positions matching TRBD2. V lost 4 bases, J lost 12 bases, and 15 bases stayed unmatched. The CDR3 sequence is 15 residues long. Per germline, CDR1 SGHRS and CDR2 YFSETQ. The CDR3 DNA follows: TGCGCCAGCAGCGATAGCGGGAGTCCACGGCAGGGTCAGTATTTT. This translates into CASSDSGSPRQGQYF.

V gene TRBV20-1 combines with J gene TRBJ2-2; D is undetermined. V gave up 3 bases and J gave up 3 bases, with 14 bases separating them. The CDR3 covers 15 residues. The germline V gene has CDR1 DFQATT and CDR2 SNEGSKA (reference sequence). The DNA for the CDR3 is TGCAGTGCTAGTCCGCTAGTTTTTGACACCGGGGAGCTGTTTTTT. Translating it yields CSASPLVFDTGELFF.

Ten or more counts support this clonotype. The chain uses TRBV28 and TRBJ2-1, with 8 bases lining up with TRBD2. V dropped 4 bases and J dropped 7; count of bases not matched to a gene: 15. CDR1 is MDHEN and CDR2 is SYDVKM in the germline V gene. The CDR3 totals 17 residues. The chain's CDR3 is CASSSASGLGGVNEQFF. In DNA form, the CDR3 reads TGTGCCAGCAGTTCTGCTAGCGGGCTGGGGGGTGTGAATGAGCAGTTCTTC.

V is TRBV20-1 and J is TRBJ2-3, with 8 bases that match TRBD2. The V segment lost 5 bases and the J segment 1 base; nucleotides outside the gene matches: 5. CDR1 and CDR2 (germline): DFQATT, SNEGSKA (reference sequence). The CDR3 is 14 amino acids. The CDR3 sequence is CSAGIAGRTDTQYF. The CDR3 bases are TGCAGTGCTGGAATAGCGGGACGCACAGATACGCAGTATTTT.

Many counts were recorded for this clonotype. V gene TRBV19 combines with J gene TRBJ2-2, with TRBD2 as a possible D gene (6 bases). Germline values: CDR1 LNHDA, CDR2 SQIVND (reference sequence). Trimming left V 8 bases short and J 0 bases short, with 22 bases between. The CDR3 has 18 residues. CDR3 sequence reads: CASDPKGTRTSNTGELFF. The CDR3 DNA reads as TGTGCCAGTGACCCAAAAGGGACTCGCACGTCGAACACCGGGGAGCTGTTTTTT.

This clonotype was counted at least ten times. This chain connects TRBV10-2 to TRBJ1-2; D may be TRBD1 (6 bases). The CDR3 is 13 amino acids. Germline CDR1 and CDR2: WSHSY and SAAADI. V shed 2 bases and J shed 6 bases, with 10 bases lying between them. CDR3 loop: CASSERGAHGYTF. The DNA for the CDR3 is TGCGCCAGCAGTGAGAGGGGGGCACATGGCTACACCTTC.